The 3 T cell receptor beta chains below come from one sample, sequenced in a study of T cell clonality in common variable immunodeficiency (dated by TCRdb to about 2015). Receptors were amplified or captured by the immunoSEQ multiplex PCR assay. The table comes from immuneACCESS by way of TCRdb, which keeps in-frame sequences with V and J called. Part of the clones is missing from these tables; in studies checked, under half for an unresolved V gene and the rest for unknown reasons. This sample shows over 30,000 clones, and none of them turns up only once. The biggest ten clones account for around 7% of the sample. Points the paper makes about the study in general: CVID TCRbeta sequences were reported to have fewer deletions and N-nucleotide insertions and to lack highly modified clones with 13 or more V deletions.

These TCRs are of unknown antigen specificity. The source material was peripheral blood mononuclear cells. These TCRs come from a human donor with common variable immunodeficiency.

On this clone: The CDR3 end lies 3 residues beyond the end of the read and is filled in from the germline J gene. The rearrangement uses TRBV11-3 and TRBJ2-2; D may be TRBD2 (6 bases). The germline V and J ends were trimmed by 4 bases and 8 bases, with 8 bases remaining between them. Germline CDR1 and CDR2: SGHNT and YENEEA. The CDR3 has 12 amino acids. The DNA read from the CDR3 is TGTGCCAGCAGCTGGAGCGGGGGGGAG. It yields the protein CASSWSGGE. The entire CDR3 reads CASSWSGGELFF.

The table lists this clone with a few counts. The observed sequence ends 3 residues before the CDR3 terminus, with the missing tail filled in from the germline J gene. The V call is TRBV6-1, the J call TRBJ2-7, with 7 bases fitting TRBD2. Germline V CDR1 and CDR2: MNHNS, SASEGT. The CDR3 spans 19 residues. V was pared by 1 base and J by 3 bases, with 18 bases of the junction left unmatched. The CDR3 loop reads CASSEVGIGRGRENYEQYF. The DNA read from the CDR3 is TGTGCCAGCAGTGAAGTGGGTATAGGGCGCGGGCGGGAGAACTACGAG.

With regard to this clone: The read terminates 3 residues ahead of where the CDR3 ends, so the germline J gene completes it. The chain has TRBV7-2 and TRBJ2-4; a possible D gene is TRBD1 (6 bases). Germline V gives CDR1 SGHTA, CDR2 FQGNSA. This CDR3 is built from 18 residues. Deletions cut 0 bases from V and 0 bases from J, with 15 bases between. The CDR3 DNA, read in part, is TGTGCCAGCAGCTTAGCGACCCCCGGGACACAAGCCAAAAACATT. It codes for CASSLATPGTQAKNI. From start to end, the CDR3 is CASSLATPGTQAKNIQYF.